What follows is one T cell receptor beta chain and its context. Its specificity is unknown. The sampling schedule covered blood at baseline, cycle 4 day 1, and cycle 7 day 1. CDR3 length: 15 amino acids. The V gene lost 5 bases and the J gene lost 6 bases, with 19 bases spanning the gap. Germline V gene lookup returns CDR1 SGHTA and CDR2 FQGNSA. Profiling relied on immunoSEQ multiplex PCR, and the TCRdb table lists in-frame clones only, not all of them. This sample carries tens of thousands of clones, 92% of them seen once, and the ten largest clones take 0.44%. The record originates from a study of OX40 agonist ivuxolimab in advanced cancers. Overall study findings and caveats: There were, on average, more expanded clones in CD8+ T cells than in CD4+. The specificity for antigen of the expanded peripheral T cells was not determined.

Here the sequenced sample was CD4+ or CD8+ T cells sorted from blood, taken in a trial of the OX40 agonist ivuxolimab. The source is an adult with an advanced solid tumor such as melanoma, head and neck, liver or kidney cancer. The J gene is TRBJ1-2, the V gene TRBV7-2; D remains unclear. The CDR3 region is CASSRARGGIDGYTF. CDR3 DNA: TGTGCCAGCAGCCGAGCGCGCGGAGGGATCGATGGCTACACCTTC.